This T cell receptor (beta chain) is from a study of shared clonotypes between healthy human individuals. Both subsets, CD45RA+ naive and CD45RA-negative memory, were split from the CD4+ cells. Profiled with immunoSEQ multiplex PCR; TCRdb holds only in-frame clones, not every one. The table lists around 940,000 clones, 76% of them singletons. The table lists this clone with a count of one. This CDR3 region has 14 residues. Germline-derived CDR1 and CDR2 are MNHNY and SVGAGI (reference sequence). Trimming pared 6 bases from V and 6 bases from J, leaving 18 bases between. The sequenced material came from memory CD4+ T cells sorted from blood. The subset denotes: CD45RA-negative fraction. The TCR sequence derives from a young man in good health. The rearrangement uses TRBV6-6 and TRBJ2-7; D possibly uses TRBD1 or TRBD2 (5 bases each). The CDR3 loop reads CASSRTGTASEQYF. The CDR3 region has the DNA TGTGCCAGCAGCCGCACCGGGACGGCCTCCGAGCAGTACTTC.